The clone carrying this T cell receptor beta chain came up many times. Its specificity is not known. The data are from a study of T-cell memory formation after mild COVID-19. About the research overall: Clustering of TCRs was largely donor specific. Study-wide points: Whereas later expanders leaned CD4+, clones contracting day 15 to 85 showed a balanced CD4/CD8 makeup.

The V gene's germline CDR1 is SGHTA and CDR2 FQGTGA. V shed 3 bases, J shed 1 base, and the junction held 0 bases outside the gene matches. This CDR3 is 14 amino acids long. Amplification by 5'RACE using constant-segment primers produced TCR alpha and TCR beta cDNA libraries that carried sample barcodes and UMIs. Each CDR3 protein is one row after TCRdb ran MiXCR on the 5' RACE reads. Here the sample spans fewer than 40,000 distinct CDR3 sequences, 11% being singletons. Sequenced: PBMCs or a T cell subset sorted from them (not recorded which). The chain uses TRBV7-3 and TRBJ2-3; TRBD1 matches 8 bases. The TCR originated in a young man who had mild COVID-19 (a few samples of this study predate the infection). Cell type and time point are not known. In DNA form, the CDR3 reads TGTGCCAGCAGCTTGACAGGGGGCACAGATACGCAGTATTTT. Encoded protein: CASSLTGGTDTQYF.